This T cell receptor beta chain was observed in a study of control samples from healthy donors and cancer patients. The assay was immunoSEQ multiplex PCR, and TCRdb's table has in-frame clones only and misses some. This sample yields about 19,000 clones, of which about four fifths are seen a single time; about 28% belongs to the top ten. The CDR3 spans 14 residues. Germline lookup yields CDR1 LGHNT and CDR2 FRNRAP. Trimming removed 1 base at V and 4 bases at J, with 9 bases between. Sequencing was done on a sample of PBMCs. The chain joins TRBV12-5 to TRBJ2-3; possible D gene TRBD1, 6 bases. This receptor was identified in a man at least 80 years old with head and neck cancer. CDR3 in DNA: TGTGCTAGTGGTTTGGGGGGGCGGGCAGATACGCAGTATTTT. Amino acid sequence: CASGLGGRADTQYF.